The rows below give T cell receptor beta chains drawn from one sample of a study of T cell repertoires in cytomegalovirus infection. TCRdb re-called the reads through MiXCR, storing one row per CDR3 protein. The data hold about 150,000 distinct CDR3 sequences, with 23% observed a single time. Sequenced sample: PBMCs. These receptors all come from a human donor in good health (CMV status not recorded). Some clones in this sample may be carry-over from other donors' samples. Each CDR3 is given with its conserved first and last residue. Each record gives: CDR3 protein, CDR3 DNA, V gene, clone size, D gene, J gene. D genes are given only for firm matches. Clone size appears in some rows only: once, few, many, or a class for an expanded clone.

CASSLTSGYSYEQYF TGTGCCAGCAGTTTGACTAGCGGGTACTCCTACGAGCAGTACTTC TRBV28 NA TRBD2 TRBJ2-7
CASSQGRNNQPQHF TGTGCCAGCAGCCAAGGACGGAACAATCAGCCCCAGCATTTT TRBV6-2/TRBV6-3 few NA TRBJ1-5
CASSLVIAGVEQFF TGCGCCAGCAGCTTGGTGATAGCGGGGGTGGAGCAGTTCTTC TRBV5-1 NA TRBD2 TRBJ2-1
CASWGTFHASTDTQYF TGTGCCAGCTGGGGGACTTTCCATGCTAGCACAGATACGCAGTATTTT TRBV7-9 many NA TRBJ2-3
CASSLSDMDQYF TGTGCCAGCAGCTTGTCGGACATGGACCAGTACTTC TRBV7-9 NA NA TRBJ2-7
CASSLVGLPTDTQYF TGTGCCAGCAGCTTGGTCGGACTACCCACAGATACGCAGTATTTT TRBV7-2 many NA TRBJ2-3
CAWSRQGPDTQYF TGTGCCTGGAGTCGCCAGGGTCCAGATACGCAGTATTTT TRBV30 few NA TRBJ2-3
CASSYSTATAMNTEAFF TGTGCCAGCAGTTACTCGACAGCCACCGCTATGAACACTGAAGCTTTCTTT TRBV6-5 NA NA TRBJ1-1
CASSLPSSGSHEQYF TGTGCCAGCAGTTTACCCTCTAGCGGGAGCCACGAGCAGTACTTC TRBV28 few TRBD2 TRBJ2-7
CASSERQIYNSPLHF TGTGCCAGCAGTGAACGGCAGATCTATAATTCACCCCTCCACTTT TRBV2 few NA TRBJ1-6
CASSDPRDRYNEQFF TGTGCCAGCAGTGACCCCCGGGACAGATACAATGAGCAGTTCTTC TRBV12-3/TRBV12-4 few TRBD1 TRBJ2-1
CASSSAGTGNEKLFF TGTGCCAGCAGTTCTGCCGGGACAGGGAATGAAAAACTGTTTTTT TRBV27 NA TRBD1 TRBJ1-4
CATSSGTEAFF TGTGCCACCAGCTCGGGCACTGAAGCTTTCTTT TRBV15 NA NA TRBJ1-1
CASRGGTTDTQYF TGTGCCTCCCGGGGCGGGACGACAGATACGCAGTATTTT TRBV19 NA NA TRBJ2-3
CASSSAGGAYEQYF TGTGCCAGTAGTTCGGCGGGAGGCGCCTACGAGCAGTACTTC TRBV19 NA TRBD2 TRBJ2-7
CASLKGSAYEQYF TGTGCCAGCTTAAAAGGTTCAGCGTACGAGCAGTACTTC TRBV6-1 few NA TRBJ2-7
CASSTRDSSGNTIYF TGTGCCAGCAGTACCCGGGACAGCTCTGGAAACACCATATATTTT TRBV2 few TRBD1 TRBJ1-3
CASKPTSGGTDTQYF TGTGCCAGCAAGCCGACTAGCGGGGGGACAGATACGCAGTATTTT TRBV28 NA TRBD2 TRBJ2-3
CASGGPGQRTTEAFF TGTGCCAGTGGGGGGCCGGGACAGAGGACCACTGAAGCTTTCTTT TRBV19 NA TRBD1 TRBJ1-1
CASSQLAGDYEQYF TGTGCCAGCAGCCAGCTAGCGGGAGACTACGAGCAGTACTTC TRBV7-6 few TRBD2 TRBJ2-7
CASSGLLIGYTF TGTGCCAGCAGTGGTCTGTTAATCGGCTACACCTTC TRBV28 NA NA TRBJ1-2
CASGVGSLAETQYF TGTGCCAGCGGCGTGGGGAGCCTCGCTGAGACCCAGTACTTC TRBV7-9 many NA TRBJ2-5
CASSLATGQPYEQYF TGTGCCAGCAGCTTGGCCACGGGACAACCTTACGAGCAGTACTTC TRBV5-5 few NA TRBJ2-7
CASSQASTSGGYTF TGTGCCAGCAGCCAAGCAAGCACCTCGGGGGGCTACACCTTC TRBV14 NA NA TRBJ1-2
CASSIDTGVNSPLHF TGTGCCAGTAGTATTGATACAGGGGTGAATTCACCCCTCCACTTT TRBV19 NA TRBD1 TRBJ1-6
CAISVDRDGLYYGYTF TGTGCCATCAGTGTGGATAGGGACGGACTTTACTATGGCTACACCTTC TRBV10-3 NA NA TRBJ1-2
CASSILAGSSYEQYF TGTGCCAGCAGTATCCTAGCGGGGAGCTCCTACGAGCAGTACTTC TRBV27 NA TRBD2 TRBJ2-7
CASSLLAAYHYGYTF TGTGCCAGCAGTTTATTGGCAGCGTATCACTATGGCTACACCTTC TRBV28 NA NA TRBJ1-2
CASDPSGDWRQYF TGTGCCAGCGACCCCAGCGGAGACTGGAGGCAGTATTTT TRBV2 NA NA TRBJ2-3
CASILGGGEQYF TGTGCCAGCATTTTAGGGGGAGGCGAGCAGTACTTC TRBV6-8 NA NA TRBJ2-7
CATSLTGTGVANEQFF TGTGCCACCAGCCTCACCGGGACAGGGGTTGCCAATGAGCAGTTCTTC TRBV15 NA TRBD1 TRBJ2-1
CASSSGQGPTIRQYF TGTGCCAGCAGCTCAGGACAGGGCCCGACTATTAGGCAGTACTTC TRBV7-3 many TRBD1 TRBJ2-7
CASSYYAISGLHQPQHF TGTGCCAGCAGTTACTACGCAATATCAGGGTTACATCAGCCCCAGCATTTT TRBV6-5 NA NA TRBJ1-5
CASSSPGRGEEQYF TGTGCCAGCAGTTCCCCAGGAAGGGGAGAGGAGCAGTACTTC TRBV12-3/TRBV12-4 many NA TRBJ2-7
CASSPRTSDLNEQFF TGTGCCAGCAGTCCGCGGACTAGCGATCTCAATGAGCAGTTCTTC TRBV2 NA TRBD2 TRBJ2-1
CAISESEGMNTEAFF TGTGCCATCAGTGAGTCCGAGGGGATGAACACTGAAGCTTTCTTT TRBV10-3 few NA TRBJ1-1
CASSPGGGTSGNTIYF TGTGCCAGCAGCCCAGGAGGGGGCACCTCTGGAAACACCATATATTTT TRBV7-2 many TRBD1 TRBJ1-3
CASSLITGPYGYTF TGTGCCAGCAGCTTGATAACAGGGCCCTATGGCTACACCTTC TRBV5-6 NA NA TRBJ1-2
CASSEGLAGGRNTQYF TGTGCCAGCAGCGAAGGACTAGCGGGGGGCCGGAATACGCAGTATTTT TRBV7-3 many TRBD2 TRBJ2-3
CSARIPQGGGNTEAFF TGCAGTGCTAGAATTCCACAGGGAGGAGGAAACACTGAAGCTTTCTTT TRBV20-1 NA NA TRBJ1-1
CASSPEGNYGYTF TGTGCCAGCTCACCAGAGGGGAACTATGGCTACACCTTC TRBV18 few NA TRBJ1-2
CASSPDAGTQYF TGTGCCAGCAGCCCCGACGCCGGGACCCAGTACTTC TRBV7-9 NA NA TRBJ2-5
CASSQDRWAGGIPNEQFF TGCGCCAGCAGCCAAGATCGTTGGGCGGGGGGGATTCCCAATGAGCAGTTCTTC TRBV4-1 NA TRBD2 TRBJ2-1
CASSFWTGTDTQYF TGTGCCAGCAGCTTTTGGACAGGGACAGATACGCAGTATTTT TRBV7-4 NA TRBD1 TRBJ2-3
CASSLDVATNEKLFF TGTGCCAGCAGCTTAGACGTTGCAACTAATGAAAAACTGTTTTTT TRBV7-2 many NA TRBJ1-4
CACQWEGENIQYF TGTGCCTGTCAGTGGGAGGGGGAAAACATTCAGTACTTC TRBV30 NA NA TRBJ2-4
CASSLAGGRNTDTQYF TGTGCCAGCAGCTTGGCGGGGGGACGCAACACAGATACGCAGTATTTT TRBV7-8 NA TRBD2 TRBJ2-3
CASSLPTGAGSEKLFF TGTGCCAGCAGTTTACCGACAGGGGCAGGGAGTGAAAAACTGTTTTTT TRBV28 NA TRBD1 TRBJ1-4
CASSFGGASYEQYF TGTGCCAGCAGTTTTGGGGGGGCCTCCTACGAGCAGTACTTC TRBV28 NA NA TRBJ2-7
CASSPRAGTIYGYTF TGTGCCAGCAGTCCCCGAGCGGGTACCATCTATGGCTACACCTTC TRBV12-3/TRBV12-4 many NA TRBJ1-2
CASSSGLGGQPQHF TGTGCCAGCAGCTCGGGGTTGGGAGGTCAGCCCCAGCATTTT TRBV7-9 many NA TRBJ1-5
CASSMTNTEAFF TGTGCCAGCAGTATGACGAACACTGAAGCTTTCTTT TRBV2 many NA TRBJ1-1
CASSPRTNEQYF TGTGCCAGCAGCCCCCGAACTAACGAGCAGTACTTC TRBV7-9 NA NA TRBJ2-7
CVSSSPEVTPEAFF TGTGTCAGCAGCTCCCCGGAGGTAACGCCTGAAGCTTTCTTT TRBV7-9 NA NA TRBJ1-1
CASSLIRLDRQETQYF TGTGCCAGCAGCTTAATCCGTCTGGACAGACAAGAGACCCAGTACTTC TRBV7-6 few NA TRBJ2-5
CASSYRDTGTDTQYF TGTGCCAGCAGCTACCGGGACACCGGCACAGATACGCAGTATTTT TRBV7-8 many NA TRBJ2-3
CASSFTGTSGSSSYEQYF TGTGCCAGCAGCTTTACCGGGACTAGCGGGTCCAGCTCCTACGAGCAGTACTTC TRBV7-2 many TRBD2 TRBJ2-7
CASSLALQASTEAFF TGTGCCAGCAGCTTAGCGCTACAGGCCTCCACTGAAGCTTTCTTT TRBV7-2 many NA TRBJ1-1